Shown below are 3 T cell receptor beta chains from a single sample sequenced in a study of neurological immune-mediated disorders (dated by TCRdb to 2018 to 2020). Per the publication, the time point label means: longitudinal time-point 3. Libraries were prepared through 5' RACE. TCRdb shows the sequencer as Illumina HiSeq 2500. TCRdb ran its own pipeline on the public reads, namely fastp trimming at Q25 and MiXCR clone calling, and kept in-frame beta chains. Records with the same CDR3 protein are collapsed into one entry carrying the most frequent genes and DNA. Here the sample has 45,000 to 65,000 distinct CDR3 sequences; roughly 8.3% occur a single time. About 1.9% of the sample rests with the top ten. What was sequenced was PBMCs. Receptor source: a woman aged 35 to 49 in good health.

This clonotype was recorded many times. The J gene is TRBJ1-6, the V gene TRBV12-3 or TRBV12-4; D gene ambiguous. Trimming cost V 2 bases and J 5 bases, with 10 bases left between them. The CDR3 loop spans 15 amino acids. CDR3 residues: CASSLPRQNNSPLHF. The DNA for the CDR3 is TGTGCCAGCAGTTTACCTAGGCAGAATAATTCACCCCTCCACTTT.

This clonotype showed up just a few times. The V call is TRBV5-4, the J call TRBJ1-1, with D perhaps matching TRBD1 (5 bases). From germline, CDR1 is SGHNT and CDR2 YYREEE (reference sequence). Trimming stripped 1 base from V and 6 bases from J, with 16 bases between. The CDR3 is 15 residues long. The CDR3 is CASSLYGRGEAEAFF. CDR3 in DNA: TGTGCCAGCAGCTTGTACGGGCGGGGCGAGGCTGAAGCTTTCTTT.

This clonotype was observed at least ten times. The chain links TRBV6-5 to TRBJ1-1; TRBD1 matches 8 bases. V shed 5 bases and J 6 bases; nucleotides not matched to a gene: 8. Looked up from germline, CDR1 is MNHEY and CDR2 is SVGAGI. This CDR3 contains 14 residues. CDR3: CASSQGQGDAEAFF. CDR3 nucleotides: TGTGCCAGCAGTCAAGGACAGGGTGACGCTGAAGCTTTCTTT.